This TCR beta chain is drawn from a study of shared clonotypes between healthy human individuals. On the study more broadly: Three plates each covered CD4 naive and memory; CD8 naive two, CD8 memory one. Study conclusions and caveats: About 5% of naive CD4 clonotypes were shared across several donors.

Sequencing was at deep level. TCRdb's copy holds only in-frame clones and misses some; the assay was immunoSEQ multiplex PCR. The sample lists about 1 million clones, 70% to 80% seen once, with approximately 1.5% in the top ten. Germline V gives CDR1 MGHRA, CDR2 YSYEKL. V was clipped by 0 bases and J by 1 base; unmatched bases: 4. The CDR3 loop spans 16 amino acids. Only Caucasian adults living in Nashville, Tennessee served as donors. As for this clone: Its antigen is still unknown.

The chain combines TRBV4-1 with TRBJ2-3, with 7 positions matching TRBD1. This TCR was sampled from a man aged 18 to 30 in good health. Material: memory CD4+ T cells sorted from blood. The sample's subset: CD45RA-negative fraction. CDR3 amino acids: CASSQEGGAGTDTQYF. Here the CDR3 DNA reads TGCGCCAGCAGCCAAGAAGGGGGCGCCGGCACAGATACGCAGTATTTT.